This T cell receptor beta chain was recorded in a study of blood T cell repertoires in COVID-19. On the study more broadly: Spain, Italy and the United States supplied samples that represented acute and convalescent COVID-19. The cDNA or gDNA used as material had been derived from T cells, B-cell-depleted T cells, or PBMCs.

Authors' processing steps: Counts of nucleated cells, estimated from reference gene primer amplification, were obtained. Method: immunoSEQ multiplex PCR; TCRdb's copy keeps in-frame clones and lacks some. The V and J calls and clone size are taken from that table; D and trimming were inferred from the DNA. Of over 150,000 clones listed, about four fifths are singletons. The sample taken for sequencing was peripheral blood. This sequence was found in a woman aged 60 to 75 with acute or convalescent COVID-19.

CDR3 in DNA: TGCGCCAGCAGCCTTCGACTGAATAAGGAAAAACTGTTTTTT. Amino acids: CASSLRLNKEKLFF. This rearrangement joins TRBV4-1 to TRBJ1-4; D gene unclear. The CDR3 runs to 14 residues. V lost 4 bases and J lost 8, with 14 bases in between. CDR1 MGHRA and CDR2 YSYEKL come from the germline V gene.